This passage covers 10 T cell receptor beta chains from one sample sequenced in a study of blood T cell repertoires in COVID-19. Some clones are missing from TCRdb's copy, which holds only in-frame ones; the method was immunoSEQ multiplex PCR. The sample includes roughly 140,000 clones, more than 70% of them seen just once. Sequencing input: peripheral blood. The receptors were gathered from a middle-aged man with active or convalescent COVID-19.

The V and J genes are TRBV19 and TRBJ1-4; the D is unclear. The germline V gene encodes CDR1 LNHDA and CDR2 SQIVND (reference sequence). Trimming cost V 3 bases and J 0 bases, with 5 bases left between them. The CDR3 runs to 14 residues. The DNA for the CDR3 is TGTGCCAGTAGTATCGGAGCAACTAATGAAAAACTGTTTTTT. This gives the protein CASSIGATNEKLFF.

The V gene is TRBV7-2, the J gene TRBJ2-3, with 9 nucleotides matching TRBD2. V gave up 3 bases and J gave up 4 bases; unmatched junction bases: 8. The CDR3 is 16 residues long. The germline gives CDR1 SGHTA, CDR2 FQGNSA. The chain's CDR3 is CASSFGEAGGSDTQYF. CDR3 coding DNA: TGTGCCAGCAGCTTCGGGGAAGCGGGAGGTTCAGATACGCAGTATTTT.

The V gene is TRBV9, the J gene TRBJ2-3; 10 bases map to TRBD1. CDR3 size: 17 residues. J gave up 3 bases and V 0 bases, and 7 bases lay outside the gene matches. Germline CDR1 reads SGDLS; CDR2 reads YYNGEE. The CDR3 loop is CASSVAFRTGGTDTQYF. Written as DNA, the CDR3 is TGTGCCAGCAGCGTAGCTTTTAGGACAGGGGGAACAGATACGCAGTATTTT.

This clone has only one observation. The rearrangement uses TRBV5-6 and TRBJ2-1; 8 bases agree with TRBD2. The ends lost 0 bases at V and 7 bases at J; junction bases unmatched: 6. This CDR3 has 15 residues. The germline CDR1 and CDR2 sequences are SGHDT and YYEEEE. The CDR3, as DNA: TGTGCCAGCAGCTTGGTGGGCGGGAGGAAAAATGAGCAGTTCTTC. Residues: CASSLVGGRKNEQFF.

The rearrangement links TRBV18 to TRBJ2-2; D is possibly TRBD2 (6 bases). Germline lookup yields CDR1 KGHSH and CDR2 LQKENI. The ends were cut back, 2 bases at V and 6 bases at J, with 13 bases in the middle. The length of the CDR3 is 15 residues. This CDR3 reads CASSPSGQRPGELFF. DNA of the CDR3: TGTGCCAGCTCACCAAGCGGGCAACGACCCGGGGAGCTGTTTTTT. Full variable domain (remainder filled in from reference TRBV18 and TRBJ2-2): NAGVMQNPRHLVRRRGQEARLRCSPMKGHSHVYWYRQLPEEGLKFMVYLQKENIIDESGMPKERFSAEFPKEGPSILRIQQVVRGDSAAYFCASSPSGQRPGELFFGEGSRLTVL.

V usage is TRBV3-1 (or the pseudogene TRBV3-2) and J usage is TRBJ1-3, with D possibly TRBD1 on 5 matching bases. The CDR3 length is 14 residues. Germline V gives CDR1 LGHDT, CDR2 YNNKEL (reference sequence). Trimming took off 0 bases at V and 4 bases at J, with 7 bases between the two ends. The CDR3 here is CASSQEGVGNTIYF. In DNA form, the CDR3 reads TGTGCCAGCAGCCAAGAAGGGGTAGGAAACACCATATATTTT.

The J gene is TRBJ2-7, the V gene TRBV2, with 11 bases identical to TRBD1. The CDR3 spans 15 residues. Germline-derived CDR1 and CDR2 are SNHLY and FYNNEI. V shed 6 bases, J shed 4 bases, and the junction held 8 bases outside the gene matches. The chain's CDR3 is CASSQTGTGGYEQYF. DNA for the CDR3: TGTGCCAGCAGCCAAACCGGGACAGGGGGGTACGAGCAGTACTTC.

The rearrangement uses TRBV25-1 and TRBJ1-6, with 7 bases aligning to TRBD1. V shed 4 bases and J 4 bases; nucleotides not matched to a gene: 7. CDR3 length: 16 residues. Germline CDR1 and CDR2: MGHDK and SYGVNS. The CDR3 spells CASSGRDRAYNSPLHF. In DNA, the CDR3 is TGTGCCAGCAGTGGCCGGGACAGAGCTTATAATTCACCCCTCCACTTT.

V is TRBV10-3 and J is TRBJ2-1, with 14 bases lining up with TRBD2. Per the germline V gene, CDR1 is ENHRY and CDR2 is SYGVKD. J gave up 7 bases and V 5 bases, and 19 bases lay outside the gene matches. CDR3 length: 20 amino acids. CDR3 coding DNA: TGTGCCATCAGTACACCGGGACTAGCGGGAGAAAGAAGGGCAATTAATGAGCAGTTCTTC. It codes for CAISTPGLAGERRAINEQFF.

V gene TRBV19 combines with J gene TRBJ1-1; 7 bases agree with TRBD1. Germline-derived CDR1 and CDR2 are LNHDA and SQIVND (reference sequence). V trimming: 5 bases; J trimming: 4 bases; junction bases outside the gene matches: 7. The CDR3 has 14 residues. Written as DNA, the CDR3 is TGTGCCAGTAGTCGCTTTGGACAGGTCACTGAAGCTTTCTTT. It translates to CASSRFGQVTEAFF.